This T cell receptor beta chain derives from a study of blood T cell repertoires in COVID-19. In the study overall: The United States, Italy and Spain were the sources of the acute and convalescent COVID-19 samples. PBMCs, B-cell-depleted T cells, or T cells provided the cDNA or gDNA that made up the material.

Germline V gene lookup returns CDR1 SGHNT and CDR2 YYREEE (reference sequence). The V and J ends lost 4 bases and 3 bases, in that order; junction bases with no gene match: 9. The CDR3 has 16 residues. Source study methods: Amplifying reference gene primers gave estimates of nucleated cell counts. TCRdb keeps only in-frame clones here, not all; method: immunoSEQ multiplex PCR. V and J calls and clone size are given by that table; D and trimming were obtained from the DNA. Of 200,000 or so clones in the sample, more than 65% are singletons; the top ten hold about 2.1%. This chain connects TRBV5-4 to TRBJ2-1; 8 bases match TRBD2. The source material was peripheral blood. The receptor comes from a man aged 40-49 years who had recovered from COVID-19. The CDR3 region is CASSPWGAGVYNEQFF. Here the CDR3 DNA reads TGTGCCAGCAGCCCCTGGGGAGCGGGGGTCTACAATGAGCAGTTCTTC. The full variable domain, in which reference TRBV5-4 and TRBJ2-1 provide the parts outside the CDR3, is ETGVTQSPTHLIKTRGQQVTLRCSSQSGHNTVSWYQQALGQGPQFIFQYYREEENGRGNFPPRFSGLQFPNYSSELNVNALELDDSALYLCASSPWGAGVYNEQFFGPGTRLTVL.